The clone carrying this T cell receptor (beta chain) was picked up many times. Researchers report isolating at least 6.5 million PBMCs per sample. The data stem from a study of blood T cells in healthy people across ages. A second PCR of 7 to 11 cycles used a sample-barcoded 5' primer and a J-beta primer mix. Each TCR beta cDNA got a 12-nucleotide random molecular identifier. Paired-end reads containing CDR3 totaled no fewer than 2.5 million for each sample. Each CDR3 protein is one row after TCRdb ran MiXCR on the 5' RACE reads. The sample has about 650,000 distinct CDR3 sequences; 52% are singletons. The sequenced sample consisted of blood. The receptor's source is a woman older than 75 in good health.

The CDR3 nucleotides are TGTGCCAGCAGCTTAGTCGGTCCAACTAATGAAAAACTGTTTTTT. This codes for CASSLVGPTNEKLFF. The rearrangement uses TRBV7-9 and TRBJ1-4, with no clear D. V gave up 1 base and J gave up 0 bases, with 6 bases separating them. The CDR3 runs 15 residues. From germline, CDR1 is SEHNR and CDR2 FQNEAQ (reference sequence).